The 6 T cell receptor beta chains in this list originate from one sample, sequenced in a study of blood T cell repertoires in COVID-19. Generated by immunoSEQ multiplex PCR, the TCRdb table keeps only in-frame clones and is missing some. The repertoire holds roughly 180,000 clones, with roughly 80% as singletons. The specimen sequenced was peripheral blood. The source is a woman aged 40 to 50 with COVID-19, enrolled during active disease.

V is TRBV23-1 and J is TRBJ2-2, with 8 positions matching TRBD1. TRBV23-1 counts as an open reading frame of uncertain function. This CDR3 is built from 15 residues. The junction had 4 bases not matched to a gene; V was cut back by 2 bases and J by 5 bases. CDR3 DNA: TGCGCCAGCAGTCAAACAAGACAGGGGACCGGGGAGCTGTTTTTT. Translation: CASSQTRQGTGELFF.

The chain has TRBV4-1 and TRBJ1-1; 8 bases match TRBD1. This CDR3 comprises 14 residues. V shed 1 base, J shed 5 bases, and the junction held 3 bases outside the gene matches. CDR1 is MGHRA, CDR2 YSYEKL, per germline. CDR3 protein: CASSQAGGDTEAFF. CDR3 nucleotides: TGCGCCAGCAGCCAAGCAGGGGGCGATACTGAAGCTTTCTTT.

The chain uses TRBV2 and TRBJ2-1; D not resolved. The length of the CDR3 is 15 residues. The V end was cut by 7 bases, the J end by 5 bases, with 18 bases between. Looked up from germline, CDR1 is SNHLY and CDR2 is FYNNEI. CDR3 sequence: CASTDSSSYNNEQFF. CDR3 DNA: TGTGCCAGCACCGATAGCTCTAGTTATAACAATGAGCAGTTCTTC.

This clone was observed a single time. The chain recombines TRBV18 with TRBJ2-3, with D possibly TRBD1 on 5 matching bases. Germline V lookup: CDR1 KGHSH, CDR2 LQKENI. This CDR3 comprises 17 residues. V lost 3 bases to trimming and J lost 3 bases, with 19 bases between them. The CDR3 sequence is CASSPSIRVQVTDTQYF. The DNA of the CDR3 is TGTGCCAGCTCACCCAGCATACGTGTACAGGTTACAGATACGCAGTATTTT.

This clone is labeled as medium-sized. The chain couples TRBV9 to TRBJ1-5, with a possible D match to TRBD1 (6 bases). Germline-derived CDR1 and CDR2 are SGDLS and YYNGEE. Between the trimmed V and J ends, which lost 3 bases and 6 bases, there was a span of 16 bases. This CDR3 region has 15 residues. The chain's CDR3 is CASSASGQPGQPQHF. DNA of the CDR3: TGTGCCAGCAGCGCCTCAGGACAGCCAGGTCAGCCCCAGCATTTT.

The gene calls are TRBV7-9 and TRBJ1-1; unclear D gene. The V and J ends lost 5 bases and 4 bases respectively, with 14 bases between them. The CDR3 consists of 14 residues. Germline V CDR1 and CDR2: SEHNR, FQNEAQ (reference sequence). CDR3 amino acids: CASSPSGGGTEAFF. The CDR3, as DNA: TGTGCCAGCAGCCCATCCGGTGGAGGCACTGAAGCTTTCTTT.